Shown below are 27 T cell receptor beta chains from a single sample sequenced in a study of regulatory T cells in long-lasting Graves disease. Time point noted: newly diagnosed GD, antithyroid drugs for less than 3 months. From RNA extracted from PBMCs, the TCR library was made. The authors built TCR beta libraries using iRepertoire HTBI primers and Arm-PCR of CDR3 regions. TCRdb ran MiXCR on the multiplex PCR reads and lists one entry per CDR3 protein. The sample gives some 450,000 distinct CDR3 sequences, about 17% of which show up once; around 10% is in the top ten. The sample was also linked to a second study, of T cells in Graves' hyperthyroidism and ophthalmopathy.

The source was peripheral blood mononuclear cells (PBMCs), collected at new diagnosis, from a patient treated with antithyroid drugs. Receptor source: a woman aged 30 to 39 with Graves disease.

Ten or more counts support this clonotype. The rearrangement links TRBV12-3 or TRBV12-4 to TRBJ2-1, with 10 bases aligning to TRBD2. The CDR3 sequence is 16 residues long. The V gene end was trimmed by 3 bases and the J gene end by 0 bases; junction bases not matched to a gene: 2. The CDR3 loop is CASSFSSGSSYNEQFF. The CDR3 nucleotides read TGTGCCAGCAGTTTCTCTAGCGGGAGCTCCTACAATGAGCAGTTCTTC.

At least ten counts were recorded for this clonotype. The rearrangement uses TRBV12-3 or TRBV12-4 and TRBJ2-7, with TRBD2 identical over 9 bases. With V trimmed by 4 bases and J by 2 bases, 6 bases remained unmatched. This CDR3 comprises 15 residues. Here the CDR3 DNA reads TGTGCCAGCAGTTCCGCCGGGACTAGCCCCTACGAGCAGTACTTC. It codes for CASSSAGTSPYEQYF.

The table lists this clonotype with many counts. The chain recombines TRBV6-1 with TRBJ1-1; D is perhaps TRBD1 (6 bases). CDR1 is MNHNS and CDR2 is SASEGT in the germline V gene. CDR3 length equals 12 residues. V shed 7 bases and J shed 1 base, with 7 bases lying between them. The CDR3 loop is CASKGENTEAFF. Written as DNA, the CDR3 is TGTGCCAGCAAGGGGGAGAACACTGAAGCTTTCTTT.

The rearrangement uses TRBV27 and TRBJ1-5; TRBD1 matches 7 bases. The CDR3 totals 15 residues. V was clipped by 6 bases and J by 11 bases; unmatched bases: 16. Germline loops: CDR1 MNHEY, CDR2 SMNVEV (reference sequence). CDR3: CASSPGQFPGMAQHF. In DNA, the CDR3 is TGTGCCAGCAGCCCGGGACAGTTCCCCGGGATGGCCCAGCATTTT.

This clonotype has at least ten counts. V and J are TRBV29-1 and TRBJ2-7, with TRBD2 matching over 9 bases. The germline V gene encodes CDR1 SQVTM and CDR2 ANQGSEA. The CDR3 consists of 15 residues. V dropped 4 bases and J dropped 1; count of bases not matched to a gene: 8. CDR3 protein: CSVVPLAGISYEQYF. The CDR3, as DNA: TGCAGCGTTGTCCCCCTAGCGGGGATATCCTACGAGCAGTACTTC.

This clonotype has a count of ten or more. A read error may explain this, as a much larger clone is one base away. The rearrangement uses TRBV5-1 and TRBJ2-1; 8 nucleotides match TRBD2. The germline V gene has CDR1 SGHRS and CDR2 YFSETQ. This CDR3 spans 14 amino acids. CDR3 nucleotides: TGTGCCAGCAGCGGCGGGAGGACCTACAATGAGCAGTTCTTC. Its protein is CASSGGRTYNEQFF.

The chain links TRBV11-2 to TRBJ2-3; TRBD1 aligns across 7 bases. Unmatched junction bases numbered 8, after V lost 5 bases and J lost 0 bases. The CDR3 has 16 amino acids. From germline, CDR1 is SGHAT and CDR2 FQNNGV. The CDR3 nucleotides are TGTGCCAGCAGCCTATTACAGGGGACGAGCACAGATACGCAGTATTTT. The encoded protein is CASSLLQGTSTDTQYF.

The V and J genes are TRBV6-2 or TRBV6-3 and TRBJ1-2; possible D gene TRBD1, 6 bases. From germline, CDR1 is MNHEY and CDR2 SVGEGT. Trimming pared 7 bases from V and 0 bases from J, leaving 15 bases between. The CDR3 consists of 15 residues. The CDR3 reads CASTRWGQANYGYTF. The CDR3, as DNA: TGTGCCAGCACTAGGTGGGGGCAAGCTAACTATGGCTACACCTTC.

The gene calls are TRBV28 and TRBJ2-7; the D is unclear. V lost 3 bases and J 10 bases, leaving 10 bases between the germline ends. The CDR3 contains 11 residues. The germline V gene has CDR1 MDHEN and CDR2 SYDVKM. The CDR3 protein is CASSFSRNQYF. CDR3 DNA sequence: TGTGCCAGCAGTTTTTCCAGGAATCAGTACTTC.

The V and J genes are TRBV30 and TRBJ2-7; 7 bases map to TRBD2. V gave up 5 bases and J gave up 1 base; unmatched junction bases: 2. Germline V gene data show CDR1 as GTSNPN and CDR2 as SVGIG (reference sequence). CDR3 length: 12 residues. CDR3 nucleotides: TGTGCCTGGGGAGCGGGATCCTACGAGCAGTACTTC. It encodes CAWGAGSYEQYF.

This clonotype has at least ten counts. This chain uses TRBV7-2 with TRBJ2-1; D is perhaps TRBD1 or TRBD2 (5 bases each). Germline V gives CDR1 SGHTA, CDR2 FQGNSA. V was shortened by 5 bases and J by 7 bases, with 15 bases between the two germline ends. This CDR3 spans 14 amino acids. CDR3 sequence: CASSLGTSRNEQFF. Written as DNA, the CDR3 is TGTGCCAGCAGCCTAGGGACCTCGAGGAATGAGCAGTTCTTC.

This clonotype has a count of ten or more. The gene calls are TRBV7-2 and TRBJ2-1, with TRBD2 matching over 12 bases. The CDR3 runs 17 residues. Germline CDR1 SGHTA, CDR2 FQGNSA. The J segment lost 5 bases and the V segment lost 3 bases, leaving 8 bases of the junction unmatched. The CDR3 bases are TGTGCCAGCAGCTTGGGACTAGCGGGTACCATTGACAATGAGCAGTTCTTC. This translates into CASSLGLAGTIDNEQFF.

The chain links TRBV7-8 to TRBJ1-2; TRBD1 matches at 7 bases. Losses at the gene ends were 0 bases for V and 0 bases for J; bases not matched to a gene: 16. This CDR3 spans 20 amino acids. Germline V gene data show CDR1 as SGHVS and CDR2 as FQNEAQ. The CDR3 reads CASSLAIWATGRRSNYGYTF. CDR3 nucleotides: TGTGCCAGCAGCTTAGCGATATGGGCGACAGGGAGGCGGTCTAACTATGGCTACACCTTC.

To note about this clonotype: Just one base apart from a much larger clone, this may be a read error. The chain couples TRBV5-1 to TRBJ1-6; TRBD1 matches 8 bases. Germline lookup yields CDR1 SGHRS and CDR2 YFSETQ. The length of the CDR3 is 15 residues. The CDR3 nucleotides are TGCGTCAGCAGCTTGGAGACAGGGGTTGATTCACCCCTCCACTTT. Protein sequence: CVSSLETGVDSPLHF.

In its sample, this clonotype was seen many times. The chain uses TRBV28 and TRBJ2-7; 7 bases match TRBD2. The trim removed 4 bases at V and 1 base at J, leaving 4 bases unmatched. Germline loops: CDR1 MDHEN, CDR2 SYDVKM. The length of the CDR3 is 14 residues. The CDR3 protein is CASSSQRGSYEQYF. CDR3 sequence (DNA): TGTGCCAGCAGTTCCCAGCGGGGATCCTACGAGCAGTACTTC.

The chain joins TRBV7-9 to TRBJ2-3, with D perhaps given as TRBD1 or TRBD2 (6 bases each). The CDR3 contains 16 residues. CDR1 is SEHNR and CDR2 is FQNEAQ in the germline V gene (reference sequence). The ends were cut back, 7 bases at V and 0 bases at J, with 17 bases in the middle. The CDR3 reads CASTTKGGGSTDTQYF. Here the CDR3 DNA reads TGTGCCAGCACCACCAAGGGGGGAGGCAGCACAGATACGCAGTATTTT.

The genes are TRBV29-1 and TRBJ1-1, with 7 bases identical to TRBD1. The CDR3 has 16 amino acids. Germline V gives CDR1 SQVTM, CDR2 ANQGSEA. With V trimmed by 7 bases and J by 1 base, 15 bases remained unmatched. CDR3 nucleotides: TGCAGCGGGTCGACAGGGCGGCGGGGCCAGAACACTGAAGCTTTCTTT. Its translation: CSGSTGRRGQNTEAFF.

As concerns this clonotype: An end of the junction differs from the germline gene, which may be a read error. This chain connects TRBV7-3 to TRBJ2-2, with TRBD1 matching 10 bases. This CDR3 comprises 15 residues. Germline V gene data show CDR1 as SGHTA and CDR2 as FQGTGA. The DNA of the CDR3 is TGTACCAGCAGCGGGACAGGGGCGCACACCGGGGAGCTGTTTTTT. Translated: CTSSGTGAHTGELFF. The entire variable domain, with the rest obtained from reference TRBV7-3 and TRBJ2-2, is as follows: GAGVSQTPSNKVTEKGKYVELRCDPISGHTALYWYRQSLGQGPEFLIYFQGTGAADDSGLPNDRFFAVRPEGSVSTLKIQRTERGDSAVYLCTSSGTGAHTGELFFGEGSRLTVL.

The sample holds many counts of this clonotype. The CDR3 loop is CASTGTGEDFRETQYF. The CDR3 DNA follows: TGTGCCAGCACAGGGACAGGGGAGGATTTTCGAGAGACCCAGTACTTC. This sequence joins TRBV28 and TRBJ2-3, with TRBD1 identical over 10 bases. The assigned J gene may be wrong: the sequence end matches TRBJ2-5 better. The CDR3 spans 16 residues. Germline V gives CDR1 MDHEN, CDR2 SYDVKM.

The chain employs TRBV27 and TRBJ1-4; D uncertain. CDR3 length: 11 residues. Germline CDR1 reads MNHEY; CDR2 reads SMNVEV (reference sequence). The CDR3 DNA follows: TGTGCTTCCGCAACTAATGAAAAACTGTTTTTT. Amino acid sequence: CASATNEKLFF.

The rearrangement links TRBV19 to TRBJ2-3, with 8 bases fitting TRBD2. The CDR3 covers 15 residues. V lost 4 bases, J lost 4 bases, and 7 bases stayed unmatched. Germline CDR1 reads LNHDA; CDR2 reads SQIVND (reference sequence). The chain's CDR3 is CASSNREGRSDTQYF. CDR3 in DNA: TGTGCCAGTAGTAACCGGGAGGGCCGTTCAGATACGCAGTATTTT.

This clonotype was picked up many times. The J gene is TRBJ2-7, the V gene TRBV20-1; tentatively, D is TRBD1 (6 bases). Trimming pared 5 bases from V and 3 bases from J, leaving 14 bases between. Germline values: CDR1 DFQATT, CDR2 SNEGSKA (reference sequence). CDR3 length equals 13 residues. The DNA of the CDR3 is TGCAGTGCTTTCACCGACAGGAGCTACGAGCAGTACTTC. The encoded protein is CSAFTDRSYEQYF.

The CDR3 DNA reads as TGTGCCAGCAGCCTAGCGATGCGGGAGACCCAGTACTTC. This sequence encodes CASSLAMRETQYF. V and J are TRBV12-3 or TRBV12-4 and TRBJ2-5; tentative D call: TRBD2 (6 bases). The CDR3 is 13 residues long. V lost 6 bases, J lost 5 bases, and 13 bases lay in between.

This clonotype was counted only a few times. This chain links TRBV7-2 with TRBJ2-2, with 7 bases identical to TRBD2. Per the germline V gene, CDR1 is SGHTA and CDR2 is FQGNSA. This CDR3 is 16 amino acids long. The V and J ends lost 2 bases and 6 bases, in that order; junction bases with no gene match: 9. The CDR3 is CASSLHEFTSAGELFF. In DNA, the CDR3 is TGTGCCAGCAGCTTACACGAGTTTACTAGCGCCGGGGAGCTGTTTTTT. Drawing the rest from reference TRBV7-2 and TRBJ2-2, the complete variable domain is GAGVSQSPSNKVTEKGKDVELRCDPISGHTALYWYRQSLGQGLEFLIYFQGNSAPDKSGLPSDRFSAERTGGSVSTLTIQRTQQEDSAVYLCASSLHEFTSAGELFFGEGSRLTVL.

The chain couples TRBV19 to TRBJ2-3; 7 nucleotides align to TRBD1. J gave up 1 base and V 6 bases, and 7 bases lay outside the gene matches. CDR1 is LNHDA, CDR2 SQIVND, per germline (reference sequence). CDR3 length equals 15 residues. In DNA form, the CDR3 reads TGTGCCAGTAGCAAATGGGACAGCGGCACAGATACGCAGTATTTT. The encoded protein is CASSKWDSGTDTQYF.

V usage is TRBV30 and J usage is TRBJ2-3, with 16 bases fitting TRBD2. V was clipped by 2 bases and J by 1 base; unmatched bases: 6. The CDR3 spans 18 residues. Germline V lookup: CDR1 GTSNPN, CDR2 SVGIG (reference sequence). The CDR3 region is CAWSLGLAGGPGTDTQYF. DNA of the CDR3: TGTGCCTGGAGTCTGGGACTAGCGGGAGGGCCAGGCACAGATACGCAGTATTTT.

The chain is built from TRBV29-1 and TRBJ2-2; 11 positions match TRBD1. This CDR3 comprises 13 residues. V lost 5 bases, J lost 7 bases, and 3 bases stayed unmatched. CDR1 and CDR2 from the germline V gene are SQVTM and ANQGSEA. This CDR3 is CSVRTGGNGELFF. The CDR3, as DNA: TGCAGCGTTCGGACAGGGGGCAACGGGGAGCTGTTTTTT.